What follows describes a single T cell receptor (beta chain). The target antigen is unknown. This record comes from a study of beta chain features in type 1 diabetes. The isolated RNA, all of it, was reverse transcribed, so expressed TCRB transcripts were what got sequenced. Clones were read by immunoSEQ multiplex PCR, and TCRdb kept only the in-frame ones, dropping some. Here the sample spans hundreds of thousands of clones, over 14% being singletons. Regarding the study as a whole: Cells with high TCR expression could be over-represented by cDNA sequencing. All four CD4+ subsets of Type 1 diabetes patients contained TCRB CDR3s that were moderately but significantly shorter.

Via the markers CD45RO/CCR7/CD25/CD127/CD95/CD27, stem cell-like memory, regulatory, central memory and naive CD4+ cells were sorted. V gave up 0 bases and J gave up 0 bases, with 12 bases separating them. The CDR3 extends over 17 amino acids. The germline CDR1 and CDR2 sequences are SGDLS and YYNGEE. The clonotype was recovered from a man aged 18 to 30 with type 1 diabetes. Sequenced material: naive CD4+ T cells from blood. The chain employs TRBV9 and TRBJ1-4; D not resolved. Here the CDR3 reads CASSVALGLTTNEKLFF. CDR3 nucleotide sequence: TGTGCCAGCAGCGTAGCCCTGGGCCTTACAACTAATGAAAAACTGTTTTTT.